This entry lists 23 T cell receptor beta chains sequenced from one sample in a study of tumor-infiltrating lymphocytes in primary liver carcinoma. From unsorted bulk tissue weighing roughly 18-31 mg, DNA and RNA were co-extracted. Researchers generated TCR beta cDNA from about 460 ng of total RNA, relying on a constant-region primer. It was through three nested multiplex PCR rounds of slightly modified ARM-PCR that TCR beta libraries arose. A C-beta reverse primer and TRBV1-TRBV30 forward primers served in each of the first two PCR rounds, at about 10 cycles apiece. One entry per CDR3 protein, called by TCRdb with MiXCR from the multiplex PCR reads. The sample has around 80,000 distinct CDR3 sequences, 72% seen once. Source material: liver tumor tissue from sampling region 1. Subset defined: tumor region T1, superior pole. These receptors were taken from a man aged 40-49 years with primary liver carcinoma and hepatitis B virus infection.

This clonotype is medium-sized (0.01 to 0.1%) in the sample. The chain employs TRBV29-1 and TRBJ2-1, with 8 bases matching TRBD1. V dropped 7 bases and J dropped 11; count of bases not matched to a gene: 7. The V gene's germline CDR1 is SQVTM and CDR2 ANQGSEA. The CDR3 spans 11 residues. This CDR3 reads CSAPTGGQQFF. The CDR3 DNA reads as TGCAGCGCCCCCACAGGGGGTCAGCAGTTCTTC.

Note on this clonotype: This clone may be a read error of a much larger clone one base away. The CDR3, as DNA: TGTACCACCAGTGACCGGGGAGCGGGGACCTACAATGAGCAGTTCTTC. Amino acid sequence: CTTSDRGAGTYNEQFF. The chain combines TRBV24-1 with TRBJ2-1, with 7 bases matching TRBD2. Germline CDR1 reads KGHDR; CDR2 reads SFDVKD. The CDR3 length is 16 residues.

The V call is TRBV19, the J call TRBJ2-3; D is perhaps TRBD2 (5 bases). The CDR3 consists of 15 residues. Germline-derived CDR1 and CDR2 are LNHDA and SQIVND (reference sequence). V was trimmed by 7 bases and J by 2 bases, leaving 16 bases between them. CDR3 in amino acids: CASKPGNLNTDTQYF. The CDR3 nucleotides read TGTGCCAGTAAGCCGGGGAACCTTAACACAGATACGCAGTATTTT.

This clonotype was counted once. As the CDR3 is not closed by the conserved phenylalanine or tryptophan, this likely results from a read error. This chain connects TRBV4-1 to TRBJ2-7; D gene ambiguous. Germline V CDR1 and CDR2: MGHRA, YSYEKL. V was shortened by 0 bases and J by 10 bases, with 16 bases between the two germline ends. This CDR3 has 14 residues. The CDR3 sequence is CASSQDMAVIEQYL. The CDR3 coding sequence is TGCGCCAGCAGCCAAGATATGGCGGTTATCGAACAGTACTTA.

This clonotype was counted many times. The chain uses TRBV7-9 and TRBJ2-3; possible D gene TRBD2, 5 bases. V lost 5 bases, J lost 3 bases, and 15 bases lay in between. Germline-derived CDR1 and CDR2 are SEHNR and FQNEAQ (reference sequence). The CDR3 runs to 15 residues. CDR3 residues: CASSPGDRVTDTQYF. DNA of the CDR3: TGTGCCAGCAGCCCCGGGGATAGAGTGACAGATACGCAGTATTTT.

On this clonotype itself: A read error is possible here, since a much larger clone lies one base away. V gene TRBV20-1 combines with J gene TRBJ2-1; 10 positions agree with TRBD2. Germline V gene lookup returns CDR1 DFQATT and CDR2 SNEGSKA (reference sequence). This CDR3 spans 14 amino acids. CDR3 bases: TGCAGTGCCCTCAGCGGGAGGGCAAACAATGAGCGGTTCTTC. Translated, it gives CSALSGRANNERFF.

This clonotype is judged medium-sized. This rearrangement joins TRBV12-3 or TRBV12-4 to TRBJ2-7, with D maybe TRBD1 (6 bases). The CDR3 extends over 14 amino acids. V lost 4 bases, J lost 1 base, and 11 bases lay in between. The CDR3 loop is CASSYTTGSYEQYF. The DNA for the CDR3 is TGTGCCAGCAGTTATACGACAGGATCCTACGAGCAGTACTTC.

The table lists this clonotype with a count of one. At one end the junction does not follow the germline gene, possibly because of a read error. The chain joins TRBV6-6 to TRBJ1-2, with 7 nucleotides matching TRBD1. The CDR3 spans 16 residues. Germline assignment: CDR1 MNHNY and CDR2 SVGAGI (reference sequence). The CDR3 protein is CASSYSEGGDNCGYTF. In DNA form, the CDR3 reads TGTGCCAGCAGTTACTCGGAAGGGGGCGATAACTGTGGCTACACCTTC.

This clonotype appeared a few times. The J gene is TRBJ2-3, the V gene TRBV28, with TRBD1 as a possible D gene (6 bases). V gave up 3 bases and J gave up 6 bases, with 10 bases separating them. The CDR3 contains 13 residues. Germline CDR1 is MDHEN and CDR2 is SYDVKM. CDR3 sequence reads: CASSFPQGDTQYF. In nucleotides, the CDR3 is TGTGCCAGCAGTTTCCCCCAGGGGGATACGCAGTATTTT. Filled out from reference TRBV28 and TRBJ2-3, the complete variable domain reads DVKVTQSSRYLVKRTGEKVFLECVQDMDHENMFWYRQDPGLGLRLIYFSYDVKMKEKGDIPEGYSVSREKKERFSLILESASTNQTSMYLCASSFPQGDTQYFGPGTRLTVL.

A remark on this clonotype: At one boundary the junction diverges from the germline segment, which might be a read error. The chain joins TRBV12-5 to TRBJ2-2, with a weak D call TRBD2 (5 bases). The CDR3 totals 13 residues. CDR1 and CDR2 from the germline V gene are LGHNT and FRNRAP. The chain's CDR3 is CAGGLVGSGKLFF. The CDR3 DNA is TGTGCTGGTGGTTTGGTGGGCTCCGGGAAGCTGTTTTTT. Full variable domain (remainder filled in from reference TRBV12-5 and TRBJ2-2): DARVTQTPRHKVTEMGQEVTMRCQPILGHNTVFWYRQTMMQGLELLAYFRNRAPLDDSGMPKDRFSAEMPDATLATLKIQPSEPRDSAVYFCAGGLVGSGKLFFGEGSRLTVL.

A remark on this clonotype: The junction does not match germline at one end; this may be a read error. The V and J genes are TRBV6-1 and TRBJ2-2, with D perhaps matching TRBD1 (6 bases). Germline values: CDR1 MNHNS, CDR2 SASEGT. The CDR3 is made up of 17 amino acids. The CDR3 here is CASSNRDNDPNSGELFF. In DNA form, the CDR3 reads TGTGCCAGCAGCAACAGGGATAACGACCCGAACTCCGGGGAGCTGTTTTTT.

V and J are TRBV28 and TRBJ2-1; 8 bases line up with TRBD2. The V and J ends lost 11 bases and 8 bases, in that order; junction bases with no gene match: 11. Germline loops: CDR1 MDHEN, CDR2 SYDVKM. The CDR3 covers 13 residues. The CDR3 DNA follows: TGTGCCGGCAAAGAAGCGGGGGACGATGAGCAGTTCTTC. Translation: CAGKEAGDDEQFF.

This chain uses TRBV6-1 with TRBJ2-7; no firm D call. CDR3 length: 12 amino acids. The germline V gene has CDR1 MNHNS and CDR2 SASEGT. CDR3 bases: TGTGGCAACAGTGAAATGGCGGTCGAGCAGTACTTC. Translating it yields CGNSEMAVEQYF.

Details on this clonotype: One end of the junction does not line up with germline, which may come from a read error. The chain couples TRBV27 to TRBJ2-2; weak D call: TRBD2 (5 bases). From germline, CDR1 is MNHEY and CDR2 SMNVEV (reference sequence). The CDR3 contains 18 residues. In nucleotides, the CDR3 is TGTGCCAGCAGTTTACAGCGGAGTTGGGGTGGCAACAGCGGGGAGCTGTTTTTT. It codes for CASSLQRSWGGNSGELFF.

This clonotype was seen a handful of times. The conserved phenylalanine or tryptophan is not found at the CDR3 terminus, so this likely reflects a read error. The CDR3 is CASGGEGANEKLFL. The CDR3 nucleotides read TGTGCCAGCGGTGGGGAAGGGGCGAATGAAAAACTGTTTTTA. The chain has TRBV6-1 and TRBJ1-4; D is perhaps TRBD1 (5 bases). There are 14 residues in the CDR3. V was trimmed by 8 bases and J by 5 bases, leaving 15 bases between them. From germline, CDR1 is MNHNS and CDR2 SASEGT.

This clonotype was recorded many times. The chain has TRBV7-8 and TRBJ2-1, with D perhaps TRBD2 (6 bases). Germline loops: CDR1 SGHVS, CDR2 FQNEAQ. The V gene lost 5 bases and the J gene lost 8 bases, with 13 bases spanning the gap. The CDR3 is 13 amino acids. The CDR3 DNA sequence: TGTGCCAGCAGCACCGCTAGCGTCGATGAGCAGTTCTTC. Amino acids: CASSTASVDEQFF.

Comment on this clonotype: One junction end disagrees with the germline gene, perhaps due to a read error. This chain uses TRBV29-1 with TRBJ1-1; 7 bases align to TRBD1. This CDR3 is 14 amino acids long. CDR1 is SQVTM, CDR2 ANQGSEA, per germline. The CDR3 here is CSVAGTVLNTEALF. CDR3 nucleotide sequence: TGCAGCGTTGCAGGGACAGTATTGAACACTGAAGCTCTCTTT.

About this clonotype: The junction does not match germline at one end; this may be a read error. The chain links TRBV4-1 to TRBJ2-6, with D uncertain. This CDR3 has 16 amino acids. Germline V gives CDR1 MGHRA, CDR2 YSYEKL. Here the CDR3 reads CARSQVSDAWANVLTF. The CDR3 bases are TGCGCCAGGAGCCAAGTATCGGATGCTTGGGCCAATGTCCTGACTTTC.

This clonotype was seen many times. The rearrangement uses TRBV28 and TRBJ2-7; D call uncertain. Germline V gene sequence: CDR1 MDHEN, CDR2 SYDVKM. The CDR3 length is 11 residues. Trimming left V 5 bases short and J 3 bases short, with 5 bases between. The CDR3 loop reads CASSHGYEQYF. CDR3 nucleotide sequence: TGTGCCAGCAGTCACGGCTACGAGCAGTACTTC.

A remark on this clonotype: Germline is not matched at one junction end, which may reflect a read error. This chain links TRBV5-1 with TRBJ2-7; TRBD2 matches at 7 bases. CDR1 and CDR2 from the germline V gene are SGHRS and YFSETQ. The CDR3 covers 14 residues. The CDR3 DNA reads as TGCGCCATCAGCTTGACGGGGGGTTCTGGGGAGCAGTACTTC. It codes for CAISLTGGSGEQYF. Together with reference TRBV5-1 and TRBJ2-7, the CDR3 gives the full variable domain: KAGVTQTPRYLIKTRGQQVTLSCSPISGHRSVSWYQQTPGQGLQFLFEYFSETQRNKGNFPGRFSGRQFSNSRSEMNVSTLELGDSALYLCAISLTGGSGEQYFGPGTRLTVT.

The genes are TRBV11-2 and TRBJ2-1; a possible D gene is TRBD2 (6 bases). In germline, CDR1 is SGHAT, CDR2 FQNNGV. The CDR3 totals 16 residues. V lost 3 bases and J lost 10, with 22 bases in between. CDR3 protein: CASSLDIGLSMGEQFF. CDR3 DNA: TGTGCCAGCAGCTTGGATATCGGACTAAGCATGGGCGAGCAGTTCTTC.

About this clonotype itself: The DNA is left out, because the CDR3 cannot be placed on it with certainty; the CDR3 is given as TCRdb lists it. The chain carries TRBV12-3 or TRBV12-4 and TRBJ2-3; the table's D call, TRBD2, was not checked against the DNA. The CDR3 sequence runs 13 residues, both termini included. The CDR3: CASWESCEVRSIF.

Concerning this clonotype: The CDR3 end shows no conserved phenylalanine or tryptophan, and so a read error is likely. The genes are TRBV4-2 and TRBJ1-1; weak D call: TRBD1 (5 bases). The V gene's germline CDR1 is LGHNA and CDR2 YNFKEQ. The CDR3 length is 16 residues. With 1 base removed from V and 1 base from J, the gap between germline ends came to 13 bases. CDR3 residues: CASSQGLQGGNTEAFS. The DNA of the CDR3 is TGTGCCAGCAGCCAAGGGCTTCAGGGAGGGAACACTGAAGCTTTCTCT.